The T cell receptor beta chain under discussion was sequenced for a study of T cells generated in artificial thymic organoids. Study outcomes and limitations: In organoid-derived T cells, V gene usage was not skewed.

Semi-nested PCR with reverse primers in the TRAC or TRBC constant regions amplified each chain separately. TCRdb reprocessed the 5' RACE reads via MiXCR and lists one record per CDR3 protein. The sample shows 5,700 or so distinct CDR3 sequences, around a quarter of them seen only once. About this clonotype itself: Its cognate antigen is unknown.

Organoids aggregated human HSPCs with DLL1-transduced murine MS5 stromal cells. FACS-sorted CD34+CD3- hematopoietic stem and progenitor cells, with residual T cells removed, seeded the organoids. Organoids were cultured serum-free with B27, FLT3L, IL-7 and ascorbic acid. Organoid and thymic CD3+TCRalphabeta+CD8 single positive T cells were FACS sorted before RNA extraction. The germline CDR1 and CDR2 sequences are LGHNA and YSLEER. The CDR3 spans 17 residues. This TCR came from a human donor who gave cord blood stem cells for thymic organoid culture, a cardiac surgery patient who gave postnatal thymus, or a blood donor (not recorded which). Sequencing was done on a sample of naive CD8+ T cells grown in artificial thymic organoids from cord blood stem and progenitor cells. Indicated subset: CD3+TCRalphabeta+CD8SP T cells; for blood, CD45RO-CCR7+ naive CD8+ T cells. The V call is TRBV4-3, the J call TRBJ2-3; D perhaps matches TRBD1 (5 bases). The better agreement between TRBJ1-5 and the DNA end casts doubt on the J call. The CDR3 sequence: CASSRADGGWTTDTQHF. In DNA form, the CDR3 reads TGCGCCAGCAGCCGAGCTGATGGGGGATGGACCACAGATACGCAGCATTTT.